This T cell receptor (beta chain) was obtained from a study of regulatory T cells in long-lasting Graves disease. Study-level information: Newly diagnosed Graves' patients took antithyroid drugs under 3 months. Study-level results: Newly diagnosed patients had higher TCR diversity than persistent Graves' patients did.

This clonotype was detected many times. Its antigen is still unknown. Time point given: newly diagnosed GD, antithyroid drugs for less than 3 months. Extracted PBMC RNA gave rise to the TCR library. Through Arm-PCR of CDR3 regions and iRepertoire HTBI primers, TCR beta libraries were built. MiXCR, run by TCRdb on the multiplex PCR reads, gives a single entry per CDR3 protein. There are hundreds of thousands of distinct CDR3 sequences in the sample; 18% occur only once, and about 39% lies in the top ten. The clonotype was recovered from a female donor with Graves disease. Material: peripheral blood mononuclear cells (PBMCs), obtained at new diagnosis, from a patient treated with antithyroid drugs.

CDR3 sequence: CASSPGTSSYEQYF. The CDR3 nucleotides read TGTGCCAGCAGTCCTGGGACTAGCTCCTACGAGCAGTACTTC. The chain links TRBV3-1 to TRBJ2-7; 8 nucleotides agree with TRBD2. Germline CDR1 and CDR2: LGHDT and YNNKEL (reference sequence). This CDR3 is 14 amino acids long. With 6 bases clipped from V and 0 bases from J, the junction kept 4 bases outside the gene matches.